Each of the 17 T cell receptor beta chains below was sequenced from the same sample in a study of blood T cell repertoires in COVID-19. TCRdb's table, derived via immunoSEQ multiplex PCR, lists solely in-frame clones and lacks some. The table shows roughly 410,000 clones, with over 75% occurring only once. The sequenced material came from peripheral blood. The source is a woman between 35 and 50 years old with COVID-19, enrolled during active disease.

This clone was detected only a few times. The rearrangement links TRBV9 to TRBJ2-2; TRBD1 matches at 8 bases. The CDR3 length is 15 residues. V shed 4 bases and J 4 bases; nucleotides not matched to a gene: 6. Per the germline V gene, CDR1 is SGDLS and CDR2 is YYNGEE. The CDR3 sequence: CASSIDRGGTGELFF. In nucleotides, the CDR3 is TGTGCCAGCAGCATCGACAGGGGAGGCACCGGGGAGCTGTTTTTT.

This sequence joins TRBV11-1 and TRBJ2-2; possible D gene TRBD1, 6 bases. The germline V gene encodes CDR1 SGHAT and CDR2 FQDESV (reference sequence). This CDR3 spans 16 amino acids. Trimming took 2 bases from V and 8 from J, leaving 18 bases between them. CDR3 residues: CASSLRPTGLLGELFF. CDR3 coding DNA: TGTGCCAGCAGCTTAAGACCAACAGGGCTCCTTGGGGAGCTGTTTTTT.

This sequence joins TRBV5-4 and TRBJ2-3; 14 bases map to TRBD2. This CDR3 comprises 17 residues. Germline CDR1 SGHNT, CDR2 YYREEE (reference sequence). With V trimmed by 5 bases and J by 11 bases, 16 bases remained unmatched. The CDR3 region has the DNA TGTGCCAGCAGTTCCGGACTAGCGGGGGGCGCCGGGAGTAAGCAGTATTTT. Encoded protein: CASSSGLAGGAGSKQYF.

The chain couples TRBV7-9 to TRBJ2-3, with unresolved D. This CDR3 contains 12 residues. V lost 6 bases, J lost 1 base, and 5 bases lay in between. Germline-derived CDR1 and CDR2 are SEHNR and FQNEAQ (reference sequence). CDR3 protein: CASSRGTDTQYF. The CDR3 nucleotides read TGTGCCAGCAGTCGCGGCACAGATACGCAGTATTTT.

V is TRBV24-1 and J is TRBJ1-3; D gene ambiguous. The CDR3 consists of 16 residues. Looked up from germline, CDR1 is KGHDR and CDR2 is SFDVKD. Trimming left V 5 bases short and J 0 bases short, with 13 bases between. The CDR3 DNA is TGTGCCACCAGTGCTACGGAGCCCCACTCTGGAAACACCATATATTTT. Amino acids: CATSATEPHSGNTIYF.

The chain links TRBV6-1 to TRBJ2-2; 8 bases map to TRBD1. CDR1 is MNHNS and CDR2 is SASEGT in the germline V gene. V was pared by 4 bases and J by 6 bases, with 13 bases of the junction left unmatched. This CDR3 contains 17 residues. CDR3 nucleotides: TGTGCCAGCAGTGCCATGTCGGACAGGGTTTCGGCCGGGGAGCTGTTTTTT. Its translation is CASSAMSDRVSAGELFF.

The chain recombines TRBV28 with TRBJ1-4; the D is unclear. V was pared by 5 bases and J by 6 bases, with 16 bases between. Germline V lookup: CDR1 MDHEN, CDR2 SYDVKM. This CDR3 contains 15 residues. CDR3 protein: CASSPDTGGDEKLFF. Here the CDR3 DNA reads TGTGCCAGCAGTCCCGACACCGGAGGCGATGAAAAACTGTTTTTT.

This rearrangement joins TRBV19 to TRBJ1-2; weak D call: TRBD1 (5 bases). The germline CDR1 and CDR2 sequences are LNHDA and SQIVND (reference sequence). Trimming stripped 3 bases from V and 6 bases from J, with 11 bases between. This CDR3 comprises 13 residues. The DNA for the CDR3 is TGTGCCAGTAGTATTCAGGGCCCCCATGGCTACACCTTC. Amino acid sequence: CASSIQGPHGYTF.

This chain joins TRBV6-5 and TRBJ1-2; D call uncertain. The CDR3 is 15 residues long. Trimming stripped 2 bases from V and 4 bases from J, with 14 bases between. Germline CDR1 MNHEY, CDR2 SVGAGI. In DNA form, the CDR3 reads TGTGCCAGCAGTTACAGGAGGCGAACCTTCTATGGCTACACCTTC. It specifies CASSYRRRTFYGYTF.

This chain joins TRBV18 and TRBJ1-4; D possibly corresponds to TRBD1 (6 bases). The CDR3 has 16 residues. Trimming took 0 bases from V and 8 from J, leaving 16 bases between them. Germline V gene data show CDR1 as KGHSH and CDR2 as LQKENI. This CDR3 is CASSPPGGLPREKLFF. CDR3 sequence (DNA): TGTGCCAGCTCACCACCGGGGGGGCTCCCGAGAGAAAAACTGTTTTTT. Drawing the rest from reference TRBV18 and TRBJ1-4, the complete variable domain is NAGVMQNPRHLVRRRGQEARLRCSPMKGHSHVYWYRQLPEEGLKFMVYLQKENIIDESGMPKERFSAEFPKEGPSILRIQQVVRGDSAAYFCASSPPGGLPREKLFFGSGTQLSVL.

This chain uses TRBV29-1 with TRBJ1-4, with 7 bases matching TRBD1. Germline V lookup: CDR1 SQVTM, CDR2 ANQGSEA. V lost 2 bases to trimming and J lost 8 bases; unmatched junction nucleotides: 5. This CDR3 has 13 residues. Written as DNA, the CDR3 is TGCAGCGTTGAAAAGGGGGCGAAGGAAAAACTGTTTTTT. It translates to CSVEKGAKEKLFF. Full variable domain (remainder filled in from reference TRBV29-1 and TRBJ1-4): SAVISQKPSRDICQRGTSLTIQCQVDSQVTMMFWYRQQPGQSLTLIATANQGSEATYESGFVIDKFPISRPNLTFSTLTVSNMSPEDSSIYLCSVEKGAKEKLFFGSGTQLSVL.

The gene calls are TRBV7-6 and TRBJ1-6; TRBD1 might be the D (6 bases). The CDR3 consists of 14 residues. Germline CDR1 SGHVS, CDR2 FNYEAQ. V was clipped by 6 bases and J by 3 bases, with 9 bases between them. The CDR3 bases are TGTGCCAGCAGTCGGGACAACTATAATTCACCCCTCCACTTT. The encoded protein is CASSRDNYNSPLHF.

The chain has TRBV15 and TRBJ2-1, with TRBD2 matching over 9 bases. This CDR3 comprises 17 residues. V lost 1 base, J lost 4 bases, and 8 bases stayed unmatched. Germline V gives CDR1 LNHNV, CDR2 YYDKDF (reference sequence). The CDR3 DNA reads TGTGCCACCAGCAGAGGGCCGCGGGGGGGTCTTTACAATGAGCAGTTCTTC. Residues: CATSRGPRGGLYNEQFF.

A word on this clone: This specimen includes other DNA sequences encoding the same CDR3. J is TRBJ2-1 and V is TRBV5-1; 8 nucleotides align to TRBD2. The ends lost 0 bases at V and 4 bases at J; junction bases unmatched: 3. CDR1 is SGHRS, CDR2 YFSETQ, per germline. This CDR3 has 15 residues. CDR3 nucleotide sequence: TGCGCCAGCAGCTTGGCGGCTAGCGGGTACAATGAGCAGTTCTTC. It encodes CASSLAASGYNEQFF. Supplemented by reference TRBV5-1 and TRBJ2-1, the full variable domain reads KAGVTQTPRYLIKTRGQQVTLSCSPISGHRSVSWYQQTPGQGLQFLFEYFSETQRNKGNFPGRFSGRQFSNSRSEMNVSTLELGDSALYLCASSLAASGYNEQFFGPGTRLTVL.

The CDR3 loop is CASSPFAQGADYGYTF. The CDR3 coding sequence is TGTGCCAGCAGTCCTTTCGCGCAGGGGGCTGACTATGGCTACACCTTC. V and J are TRBV27 and TRBJ1-2; 8 positions agree with TRBD1. CDR3 length equals 16 residues. V shed 5 bases, J shed 3 bases, and the junction held 11 bases outside the gene matches. Germline V gene sequence: CDR1 MNHEY, CDR2 SMNVEV (reference sequence).

J is TRBJ2-6 and V is TRBV7-9; 7 nucleotides line up with TRBD2. The ends lost 1 base at V and 0 bases at J; junction bases unmatched: 6. The CDR3 is 18 residues long. CDR1 is SEHNR, CDR2 FQNEAQ, per germline (reference sequence). The CDR3 DNA reads as TGTGCCAGCAGCTTAGGTGTAGCGGGCCTCTCTGGGGCCAACGTCCTGACTTTC. It encodes CASSLGVAGLSGANVLTF.

The V gene is TRBV5-1, the J gene TRBJ2-7, with D perhaps matching TRBD2 (5 bases). From germline, CDR1 is SGHRS and CDR2 YFSETQ. Trimming removed 0 bases from V and 5 bases from J, with 9 bases in between. This CDR3 has 13 amino acids. This CDR3 is CASSLDPSNEQYF. CDR3 bases: TGCGCCAGCAGCTTGGACCCTAGCAACGAGCAGTACTTC.